This TCR beta chain was found in a study of long-term antiretroviral therapy in people with HIV. For each donor, at least one pre-ART and at least two post-ART PBMC samples were available. At survey level, the immunoSEQ assay was run in its v3.0 version. Only in-frame clones appear in the TCRdb table, and some are missing; sequencing was by immunoSEQ multiplex PCR. This table has some 29,000 clones, approximately 90% appearing once. Points on this clone: What it binds is unknown.

Study-wide findings and caveats: Upon ART, diversity increased but remained lower than transplant donor controls. CDR3 lengths in HIV samples spanned a narrower range than controls.

This specimen was unsorted PBMCs, taken 3.2 years before starting antiretroviral therapy. The receptor's source is a man in his fifties with HIV.

The CDR3, as DNA: TGTGCCAGCAGCCTCTCGGGCGACCCGACGCGGGCCCAGCATTTT. It yields the protein CASSLSGDPTRAQHF. The chain links TRBV7-3 to TRBJ1-5, with D hard to call. Germline V gives CDR1 SGHTA, CDR2 FQGTGA. Trimming removed 5 bases at V and 11 bases at J, with 22 bases between. The CDR3 has 15 residues. Looking up the rest from reference TRBV7-3 and TRBJ1-5 gives the full variable domain: GAGVSQTPSNKVTEKGKYVELRCDPISGHTALYWYRQSLGQGPEFLIYFQGTGAADDSGLPNDRFFAVRPEGSVSTLKIQRTERGDSAVYLCASSLSGDPTRAQHFGDGTRLSIL.